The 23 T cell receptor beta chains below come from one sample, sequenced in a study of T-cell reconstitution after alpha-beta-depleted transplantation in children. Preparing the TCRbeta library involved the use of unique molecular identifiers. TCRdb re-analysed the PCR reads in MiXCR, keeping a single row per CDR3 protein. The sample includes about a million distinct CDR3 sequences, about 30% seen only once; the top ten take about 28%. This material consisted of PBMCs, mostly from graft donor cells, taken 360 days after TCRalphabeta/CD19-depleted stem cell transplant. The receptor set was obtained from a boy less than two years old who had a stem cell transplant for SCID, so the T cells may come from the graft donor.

This CDR3 reads CASSIQGREAFF. In DNA, the CDR3 is TGTGCCAGCAGTATACAGGGCCGTGAAGCTTTCTTT. V usage is TRBV7-9 and J usage is TRBJ1-1, with a tentative D call TRBD1 (6 bases). V dropped 6 bases and J dropped 7 bases, with 12 bases sitting between them. Germline V gene data show CDR1 as SEHNR and CDR2 as FQNEAQ (reference sequence). CDR3 length: 12 amino acids.

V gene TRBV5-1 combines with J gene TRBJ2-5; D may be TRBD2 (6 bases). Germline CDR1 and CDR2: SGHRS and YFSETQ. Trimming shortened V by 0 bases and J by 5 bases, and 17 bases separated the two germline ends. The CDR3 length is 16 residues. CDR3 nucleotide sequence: TGCGCCAGCAGCTTGGTCCCGGACTCCGGAGGGGAGACCCAGTACTTC. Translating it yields CASSLVPDSGGETQYF.

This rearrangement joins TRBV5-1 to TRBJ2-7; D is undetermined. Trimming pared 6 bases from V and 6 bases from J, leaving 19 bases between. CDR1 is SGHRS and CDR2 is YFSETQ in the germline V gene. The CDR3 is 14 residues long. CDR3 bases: TGCGCCAGCACGGACCTGGGTCATCCTGGCGAGCAGTACTTC. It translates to CASTDLGHPGEQYF.

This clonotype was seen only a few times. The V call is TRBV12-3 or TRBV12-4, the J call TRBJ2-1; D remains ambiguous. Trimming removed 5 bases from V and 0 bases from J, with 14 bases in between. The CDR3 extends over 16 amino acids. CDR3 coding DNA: TGTGCCAGCAGTGGTGTCTCCCCGAGCTCCTACAATGAGCAGTTCTTC. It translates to CASSGVSPSSYNEQFF.

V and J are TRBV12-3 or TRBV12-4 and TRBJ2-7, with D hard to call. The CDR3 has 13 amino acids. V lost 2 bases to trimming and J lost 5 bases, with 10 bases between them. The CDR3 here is CASSLYRGNEQYF. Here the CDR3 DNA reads TGTGCCAGCAGTTTATATCGAGGAAACGAGCAGTACTTC.

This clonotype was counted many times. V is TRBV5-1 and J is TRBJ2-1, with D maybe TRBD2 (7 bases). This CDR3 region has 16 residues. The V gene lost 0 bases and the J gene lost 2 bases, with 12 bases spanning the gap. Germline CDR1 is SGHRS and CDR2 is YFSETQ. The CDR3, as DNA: TGCGCCAGCAGCTTGGTGGGCGGGGGCACCTACAATGAGCAGTTCTTC. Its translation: CASSLVGGGTYNEQFF.

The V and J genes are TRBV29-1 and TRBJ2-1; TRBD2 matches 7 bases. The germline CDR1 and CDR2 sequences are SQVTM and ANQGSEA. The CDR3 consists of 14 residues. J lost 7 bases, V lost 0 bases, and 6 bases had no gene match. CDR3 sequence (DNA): TGCAGCGTTGAAGATTGGGAGGGGTGGAATGAGCAGTTCTTC. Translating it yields CSVEDWEGWNEQFF.

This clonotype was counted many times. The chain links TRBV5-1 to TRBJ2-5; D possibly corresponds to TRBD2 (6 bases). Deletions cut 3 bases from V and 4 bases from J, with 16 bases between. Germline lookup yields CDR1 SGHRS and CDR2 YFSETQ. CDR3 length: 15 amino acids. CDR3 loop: CASSSYQRGGETQYF. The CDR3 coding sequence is TGCGCCAGCAGCTCCTACCAGAGGGGAGGAGAGACCCAGTACTTC.

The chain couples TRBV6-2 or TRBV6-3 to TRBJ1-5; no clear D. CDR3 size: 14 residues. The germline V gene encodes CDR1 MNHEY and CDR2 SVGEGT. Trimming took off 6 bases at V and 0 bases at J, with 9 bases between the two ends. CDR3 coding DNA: TGTGCCAGCAGGCAGCAATATAGCAATCAGCCCCAGCATTTT. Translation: CASRQQYSNQPQHF.

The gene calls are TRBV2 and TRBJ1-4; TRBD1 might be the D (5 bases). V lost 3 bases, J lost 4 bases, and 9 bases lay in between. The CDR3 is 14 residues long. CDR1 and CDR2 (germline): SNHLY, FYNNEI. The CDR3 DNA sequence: TGTGCCAGCAGTGACTCGGGGGTTAATGAAAAACTGTTTTTT. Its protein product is CASSDSGVNEKLFF.

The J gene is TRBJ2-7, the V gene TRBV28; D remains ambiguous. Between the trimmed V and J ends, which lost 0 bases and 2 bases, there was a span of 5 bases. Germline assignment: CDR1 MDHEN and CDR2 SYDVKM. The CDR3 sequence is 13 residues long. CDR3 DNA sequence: TGTGCCAGCAGTTTATGGGTCCCCTACGAGCAGTACTTC. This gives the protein CASSLWVPYEQYF.

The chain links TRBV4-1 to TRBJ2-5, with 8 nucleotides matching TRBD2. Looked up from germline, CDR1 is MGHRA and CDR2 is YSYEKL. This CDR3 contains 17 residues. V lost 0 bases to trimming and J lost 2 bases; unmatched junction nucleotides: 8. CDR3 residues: CASSQDFGGGRQETQYF. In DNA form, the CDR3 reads TGCGCCAGCAGCCAAGATTTCGGCGGGGGGCGACAAGAGACCCAGTACTTC.

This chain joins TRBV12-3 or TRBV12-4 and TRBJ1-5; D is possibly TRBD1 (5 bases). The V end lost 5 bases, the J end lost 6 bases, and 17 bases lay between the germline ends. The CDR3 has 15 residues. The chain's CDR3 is CASSPPGPGGQPQHF. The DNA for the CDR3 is TGTGCCAGCAGTCCCCCGGGCCCCGGGGGTCAGCCCCAGCATTTT.

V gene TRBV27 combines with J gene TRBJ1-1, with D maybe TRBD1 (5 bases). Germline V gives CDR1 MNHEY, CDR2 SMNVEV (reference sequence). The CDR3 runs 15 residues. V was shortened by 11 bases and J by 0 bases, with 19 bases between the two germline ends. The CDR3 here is CAQAKGQLMNTEAFF. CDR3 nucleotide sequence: TGTGCCCAAGCCAAGGGGCAGCTCATGAACACTGAAGCTTTCTTT.

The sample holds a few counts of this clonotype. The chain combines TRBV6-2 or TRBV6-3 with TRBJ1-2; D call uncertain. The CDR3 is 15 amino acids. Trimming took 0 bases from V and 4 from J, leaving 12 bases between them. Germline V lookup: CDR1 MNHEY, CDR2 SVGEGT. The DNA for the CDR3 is TGTGCCAGCAGTTACTCGGCCTACCTTATCTATGGCTACACCTTC. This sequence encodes CASSYSAYLIYGYTF.

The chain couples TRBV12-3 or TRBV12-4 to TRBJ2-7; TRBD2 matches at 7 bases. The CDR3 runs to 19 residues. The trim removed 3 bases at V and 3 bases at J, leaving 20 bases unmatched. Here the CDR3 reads CASSFSLGSGGPDVYEQYF. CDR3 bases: TGTGCCAGCAGTTTTTCTCTAGGTTCGGGGGGACCCGATGTCTACGAGCAGTACTTC.

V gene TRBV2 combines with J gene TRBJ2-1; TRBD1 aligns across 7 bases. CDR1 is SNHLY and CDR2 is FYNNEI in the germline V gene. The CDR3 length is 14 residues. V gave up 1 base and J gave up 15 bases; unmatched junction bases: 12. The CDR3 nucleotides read TGTGCCAGCAGTGAAGGGCCTGGACAGGACAACGCGTTCTTC. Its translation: CASSEGPGQDNAFF.

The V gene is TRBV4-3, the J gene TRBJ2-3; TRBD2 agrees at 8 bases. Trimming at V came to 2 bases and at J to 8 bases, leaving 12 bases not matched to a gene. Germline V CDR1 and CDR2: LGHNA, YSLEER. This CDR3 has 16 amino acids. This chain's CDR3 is CASSQKAGDLPGTQYF. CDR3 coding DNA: TGCGCCAGCAGCCAAAAAGCGGGGGATCTCCCCGGTACGCAGTATTTT.

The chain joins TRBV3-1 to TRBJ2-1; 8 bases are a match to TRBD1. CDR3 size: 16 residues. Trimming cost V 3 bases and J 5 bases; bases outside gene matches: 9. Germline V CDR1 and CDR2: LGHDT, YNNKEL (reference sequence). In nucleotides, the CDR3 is TGTGCCAGCAGCCATTCCACCGGGACAGGTAACAATGAGCAGTTCTTC. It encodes CASSHSTGTGNNEQFF.

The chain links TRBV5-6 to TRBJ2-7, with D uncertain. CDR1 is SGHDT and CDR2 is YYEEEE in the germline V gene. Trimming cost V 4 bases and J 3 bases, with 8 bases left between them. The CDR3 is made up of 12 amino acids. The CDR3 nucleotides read TGTGCCAGCAGCGTAGACAACTACGAGCAGTACTTC. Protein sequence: CASSVDNYEQYF.

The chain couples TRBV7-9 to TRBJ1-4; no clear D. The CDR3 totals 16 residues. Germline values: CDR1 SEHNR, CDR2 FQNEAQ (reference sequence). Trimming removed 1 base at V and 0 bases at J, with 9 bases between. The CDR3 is CASSLGTETTNEKLFF. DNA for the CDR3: TGTGCCAGCAGCTTAGGGACGGAGACAACTAATGAAAAACTGTTTTTT.

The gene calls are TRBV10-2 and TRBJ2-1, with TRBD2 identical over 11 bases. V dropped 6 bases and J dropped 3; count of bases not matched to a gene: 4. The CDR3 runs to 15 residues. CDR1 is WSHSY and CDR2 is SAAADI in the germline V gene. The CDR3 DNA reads TGCGCCAGCAGAGCAGGGACTAGCGGCTACAATGAGCAGTTCTTC. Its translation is CASRAGTSGYNEQFF.

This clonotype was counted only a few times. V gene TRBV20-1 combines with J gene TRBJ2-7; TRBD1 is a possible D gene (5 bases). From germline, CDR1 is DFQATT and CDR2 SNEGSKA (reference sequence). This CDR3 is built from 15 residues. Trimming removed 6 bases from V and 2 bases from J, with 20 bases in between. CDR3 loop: CSATTQGRVAYEQYF. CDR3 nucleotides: TGCAGTGCAACTACCCAGGGAAGGGTCGCCTACGAGCAGTACTTC.